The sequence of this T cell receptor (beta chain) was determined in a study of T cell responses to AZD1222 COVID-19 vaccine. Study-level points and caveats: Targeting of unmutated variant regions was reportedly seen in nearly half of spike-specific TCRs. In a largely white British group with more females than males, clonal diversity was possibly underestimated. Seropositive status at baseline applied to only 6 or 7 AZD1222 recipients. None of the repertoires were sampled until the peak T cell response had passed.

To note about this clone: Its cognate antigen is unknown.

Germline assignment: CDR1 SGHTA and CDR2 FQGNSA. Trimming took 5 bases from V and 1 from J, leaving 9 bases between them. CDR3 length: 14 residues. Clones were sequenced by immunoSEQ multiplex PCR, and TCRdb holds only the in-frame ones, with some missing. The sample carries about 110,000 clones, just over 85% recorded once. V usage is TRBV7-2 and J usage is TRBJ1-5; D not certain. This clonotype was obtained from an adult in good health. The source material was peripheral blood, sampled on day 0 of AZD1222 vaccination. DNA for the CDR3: TGTGCCAGCAGCCGGGTAGGCAGCAATCAGCCCCAGCATTTT. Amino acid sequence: CASSRVGSNQPQHF.